This T cell receptor (beta chain) was recovered during a study of blood T cell repertoires in COVID-19 (dated by TCRdb to 2018 to 2021). General notes on the study: Samples from collaborators originated in the United States, Italy and Spain and spanned both the acute and convalescent phases of COVID-19. The repertoires were released in a freely available public database intended as a resource for research on the immune response to SARS-CoV-2. Subjects who had been exposed to COVID-19, were actively infected with it, or had recovered from it provided the deeply sampled blood TCRbeta repertoires that made up the dataset. The prospective study material was composed of cDNA or gDNA derived from T cells, B-cell-depleted T cells, or PBMCs. The sample metadata nearly always contained a de-identified subject ID, COVID-19 status, age in years and sex. The samples were drawn from two sources: the first 160 participants of the ongoing ImmuneRACE study, and some 1,300 subjects contributed by 6 global collaborators. Where available, HLA class I and class II types were obtained from metadata supplied by the sample provider rather than from assay-based typing. What the work shows at the level of the full study, not this receptor alone: How much clinical and demographic metadata was included differed by source and by participant, and the metadata was provided uncurated.

This clone was recorded many times. Its recognized antigen is unknown. At one end the junction does not follow the germline gene, possibly because of a read error. TCRbeta CDR3 regions were amplified from genomic DNA using the immunoSEQ Assay, a bias-controlled multiplex PCR. Turning to the authors' computational methods: Within the assay, amplification of reference gene primers was used to estimate how many nucleated cells each sample contained. To quantify the absolute abundance of each unique TCRbeta CDR3 rearrangement, sequence reads were collapsed and filtered. For each sample, productive Simpson clonality was calculated as the square root of Simpson's diversity index across productive rearrangements. TCRdb holds this immuneACCESS table with in-frame rearrangements only. Some clones are missing; in checked studies, unresolved V genes explain under half, and the rest has no known cause. V, J and clone size derive from that table, while D and trimming were established from the DNA sequence. This sample gives about 300,000 clones in total; 80% to 90% of them show up just once. 5% to 7% of the sample lies in the top ten.

Including the terminal cysteine and phenylalanine, the CDR3 comprises 8 residues. The read is trimmed to its CDR3 DNA, 24 bases read in frame from base 1. The germline V gene (reference sequence) provides CDR1 SEHNR and CDR2 FQNEAQ. Another Seattle source contributed samples from volunteer blood donors who had recovered from COVID-19. Whole blood was collected in K2EDTA tubes by collaborating institutions according to the institutions' own protocols. For TCRbeta analysis, collaborator samples were shipped as frozen whole blood, as isolated PBMCs, or as DNA extracted from either sample type. This sequence originates from a man younger than 35 who had recovered from COVID-19. Recombination linked TRBV7-9 to TRBJ1-1; the D gene is possibly TRBD1, with 5 bases matching. Material: peripheral blood. This receptor has the CDR3 CGGTEAFF. The base sequence is TGCGGGGGCACTGAAGCTTTCTTT.